This is a list of T cell receptor beta chains from one sample in a study of T cell repertoires in cytomegalovirus infection. TCRdb redid the calling of the reads with MiXCR, one entry per CDR3 protein. Here the sample spans about 920,000 distinct CDR3 sequences, approximately 33% being singletons. The antigens for these receptors are not known. Sequencing was performed on cultured CD8+ T cells from PBMCs, taken from culture after CMV antigen stimulation. The source of these receptors is a human donor in good health (CMV status not recorded). Some clones in this sample may be carry-over from other donors' samples. The CDR3 runs from the conserved cysteine through the conserved F or W. A D gene is named only where the DNA matches it firmly. Size is omitted from some rows. Given values are once, few, many or a class for expanded clones.

TRBJ1-2 TRBD1 few 14 TRBV7-8 CASSFSGTGYGYTF TGTGCCAGCAGCTTCTCCGGGACAGGGTATGGCTACACCTTC
TRBJ1-1 TRBD1 NA 17 TRBV18 CASSLLTGQGANTEAFF TGTGCCAGCTCACTTTTAACAGGACAGGGGGCGAACACTGAAGCTTTCTTT
TRBJ2-1 NA few 13 TRBV6-2/TRBV6-3 CASSWETYNEQFF TGTGCCAGCAGCTGGGAGACCTACAATGAGCAGTTCTTC
TRBJ2-3 NA once 12 TRBV2 CASSVYTDTQYF TGTGCCAGCAGTGTTTACACAGATACGCAGTATTTT
TRBJ2-6 TRBD1 NA 15 TRBV12-3/TRBV12-4 CAINPTGTGANVLTF TGTGCCATCAACCCGACAGGGACTGGGGCCAACGTCCTGACTTTC
TRBJ2-2 NA NA 16 TRBV28 CTSSFGDIFYTGELFF TGTACCAGCAGTTTCGGGGACATCTTTTACACCGGGGAGCTGTTTTTT
TRBJ1-1 NA few 13 TRBV12-3/TRBV12-4 CASRSELITEAFF TGTGCCAGCAGGTCCGAACTGATAACTGAAGCTTTCTTT
TRBJ2-1 TRBD1 few 20 TRBV4-3 CASSPLARVPGTGCYNEQFF TGCGCCAGCAGCCCATTGGCCAGGGTTCCCGGGACAGGGTGTTACAATGAGCAGTTCTTC
TRBJ2-1 TRBD2 NA 13 TRBV10-2 CASGASGDNEQFF TGCGCCAGCGGAGCTAGCGGTGACAATGAGCAGTTCTTC
TRBJ1-1 NA NA 18 TRBV7-9 CASSPDRPRAFPNTEAFF TGTGCCAGCAGCCCAGACAGACCACGCGCATTTCCCAACACTGAAGCTTTCTTT
TRBJ1-5 NA NA 18 TRBV15 CATSRDPFLRTGNQPQHF TGTGCCACCAGCAGAGATCCCTTCTTACGGACCGGCAATCAGCCCCAGCATTTT
TRBJ2-1 NA few 15 TRBV5-6 CASSSQGAPYYEQFF TGTGCCAGCAGCTCGCAAGGAGCCCCTTACTATGAGCAGTTCTTC
TRBJ2-7 NA many 16 TRBV7-2 CASSFGDAFPAYEQYF TGTGCCAGCAGCTTCGGCGACGCCTTCCCTGCGTACGAGCAGTACTTC
TRBJ2-5 NA NA 15 TRBV4-1 CASSQNLGTAETQYF TGCGCCAGCAGCCAAAATCTCGGGACTGCAGAGACCCAGTACTTC
TRBJ2-7 NA NA 14 TRBV3-1 CASSYRVASYEQYF TGTGCCAGCAGCTACAGGGTCGCCTCCTACGAGCAGTACTTC
TRBJ2-1 NA few 15 TRBV7-9 CASSTAGAAYNEQFF TGTGCCAGCAGCACGGCTGGGGCCGCCTACAATGAGCAGTTCTTC
TRBJ1-2 TRBD1 few 17 TRBV6-5 CASSYAPQGPRNYGYTF TGTGCCAGCAGTTACGCGCCACAGGGGCCGCGGAACTATGGCTACACCTTC
TRBJ1-2 NA many 15 TRBV19 CASSIDILGVSGYTF TGTGCCAGTAGTATAGATATCCTCGGGGTATCTGGCTACACCTTC
TRBJ2-7 NA many 13 TRBV7-8 CASSSAGTYEQYF TGTGCCAGCAGCTCCGCAGGGACCTACGAGCAGTACTTC
TRBJ2-1 TRBD2 many 17 TRBV6-5 CASSYSLAGGRYNEQFF TGTGCCAGCAGTTACTCACTAGCGGGGGGTCGCTACAATGAGCAGTTCTTC
TRBJ1-2 NA many 16 TRBV7-2 CASSSVLLGPTTGYTF TGTGCCAGCAGCTCAGTACTTTTGGGGCCTACTACTGGCTACACCTTC
TRBJ2-7 TRBD1 many 17 TRBV7-2 CASSLANPETGDYEQYF TGTGCCAGCAGCTTAGCGAATCCCGAGACAGGGGACTACGAGCAGTACTTC
TRBJ2-3 NA many 14 TRBV27 CASMGQPSTDTQYF TGTGCCAGCATGGGACAACCGAGCACAGATACGCAGTATTTT
TRBJ1-1 NA NA 15 TRBV6-6 CASSYSVGENTEAFF TGTGCCAGCAGTTACTCAGTCGGGGAGAACACTGAAGCTTTCTTT
TRBJ1-5 NA NA 18 TRBV20-1 CSGRGPEKPMGSNQPQHF TGCAGTGGAAGGGGCCCAGAGAAACCTATGGGGAGCAATCAGCCCCAGCATTTT
TRBJ1-1 NA once 14 TRBV12-5 CASGPEGVNTEAFF TGTGCTAGTGGACCCGAGGGGGTAAACACTGAAGCTTTCTTT